This passage covers 30 T cell receptor beta chains from one sample sequenced in a study of T cells after yellow fever vaccination (dated by TCRdb to about 2019). This specimen's treatment or condition label, per the study, means: live attenuated yellow fever vaccine strain. Libraries came from 5' RACE. Sequencing took place on an Illumina HiSeq 2500. Starting from the raw public reads, TCRdb applied fastp trimming at Q25, assembled clones with MiXCR and retained in-frame beta chains. Rows with a matching CDR3 protein are joined into one entry that keeps the most common DNA and genes. This sample comprises about 630,000 distinct CDR3 sequences, around 12% of them detected only once. More than 13% of the sample is held by the ten biggest clonotypes. Sequencing used PBMCs, obtained on the day of the yellow fever booster vaccination. Receptors originate from a man aged 25 to 45 who received the YFV17D yellow fever vaccine.

The chain is built from TRBV10-2 and TRBJ2-3; D gene uncertain. The length of the CDR3 is 15 residues. V was clipped by 0 bases and J by 2 bases, with 9 bases between them. CDR1 is WSHSY and CDR2 is SAAADI in the germline V gene. The CDR3 sequence is CASSESRSNTDTQYF. DNA of the CDR3: TGCGCCAGCAGTGAGTCGAGGTCAAACACAGATACGCAGTATTTT.

This clonotype has a handful of counts. The chain combines TRBV20-1 with TRBJ2-1; D is ambiguous. The V and J ends lost 6 bases and 8 bases respectively, with 8 bases between them. There are 10 residues in the CDR3. Germline loops: CDR1 DFQATT, CDR2 SNEGSKA (reference sequence). The DNA of the CDR3 is TGCAGTGCCCCCCTCGATGAGCAGTTCTTC. Its protein is CSAPLDEQFF.

This clonotype was picked up a small number of times. The chain is built from TRBV25-1 and TRBJ2-1, with D possibly being TRBD1 or TRBD2 (5 bases each). The germline V gene encodes CDR1 MGHDK and CDR2 SYGVNS. CDR3 size: 15 residues. V was trimmed by 8 bases and J by 2 bases, leaving 16 bases between them. The CDR3 reads CASGSGPPTYNEQFF. The DNA for the CDR3 is TGTGCCAGCGGATCGGGACCACCAACCTACAATGAGCAGTTCTTC.

The chain combines TRBV10-3 with TRBJ2-2; perhaps TRBD1 as D (6 bases). Germline assignment: CDR1 ENHRY and CDR2 SYGVKD. V gave up 10 bases and J gave up 1 base, with 16 bases separating them. The CDR3 covers 15 residues. This CDR3 reads CATKQETGNTGELFF. In DNA form, the CDR3 reads TGTGCCACAAAACAGGAGACAGGGAACACCGGGGAGCTGTTTTTT.

This clonotype turned up a few times. J is TRBJ2-7 and V is TRBV11-3; possibly TRBD1 or TRBD2 for D (5 bases each). The CDR3 runs 14 residues. The ends were cut back, 3 bases at V and 2 bases at J, with 11 bases in the middle. CDR1 and CDR2 from the germline V gene are SGHNT and YENEEA. The chain's CDR3 is CASSLDGATYEQYF. For the CDR3, the DNA is TGTGCCAGCAGCTTGGACGGGGCCACCTACGAGCAGTACTTC.

In DNA, the CDR3 is TGTGCCAGCACTAGACTAGCGGGAATCCACGAGCAGTACTTC. Protein sequence: CASTRLAGIHEQYF. V and J are TRBV7-8 and TRBJ2-7; the match to TRBD2 covers 11 bases. There are 14 residues in the CDR3. The junction had 7 bases not matched to a gene; V was cut back by 7 bases and J by 5 bases. CDR1 and CDR2 (germline): SGHVS, FQNEAQ.

This clonotype was picked up a small number of times. CDR3 residues: CASSEWEQTGELFF. The CDR3 coding sequence is TGTGCCAGCAGTGAATGGGAGCAAACCGGGGAGCTGTTTTTT. The chain carries TRBV25-1 and TRBJ2-2; D might be TRBD2 (5 bases). The CDR3 is 14 residues long. The germline CDR1 and CDR2 sequences are MGHDK and SYGVNS. Trimming took 1 base from V and 5 from J, leaving 8 bases between them.

This clonotype was counted a few times. CDR3 sequence (DNA): TGTGCCTGGATCAGAGACAGGTCGAGAGGCTACACCTTC. Its translation: CAWIRDRSRGYTF. The rearrangement joins TRBV30 to TRBJ1-2; D may be TRBD1 (6 bases). Germline V gene data show CDR1 as GTSNPN and CDR2 as SVGIG (reference sequence). The CDR3 is made up of 13 amino acids. Trimming removed 4 bases at V and 8 bases at J, with 17 bases between. Filled out from reference TRBV30 and TRBJ1-2, the complete variable domain reads SQTIHQWPATLVQPVGSPLSLECTVEGTSNPNLYWYRQAAGRGLQLLFYSVGIGQISSEVPQNLSASRPQDRQFILSSKKLLLSDSGFYLCAWIRDRSRGYTFGSGTRLTVV.

This clonotype has at least ten counts. This chain joins TRBV20-1 and TRBJ2-2, with D possibly matching TRBD2 (7 bases). Germline V gives CDR1 DFQATT, CDR2 SNEGSKA (reference sequence). The CDR3 spans 15 residues. The ends were cut back, 3 bases at V and 2 bases at J, with 13 bases in the middle. The CDR3 DNA sequence: TGCAGTGCTAGGGCGGGGGCGAAAAACACCGGGGAGCTGTTTTTT. This encodes CSARAGAKNTGELFF.

The table lists this clonotype with many counts. J is TRBJ2-7 and V is TRBV7-2, with 9 bases identical to TRBD2. With 4 bases clipped from V and 3 bases from J, the junction kept 7 bases outside the gene matches. CDR3 length equals 15 residues. Germline lookup yields CDR1 SGHTA and CDR2 FQGNSA. DNA for the CDR3: TGTGCCAGCAGCTCCTATGGGACTAGCAGCTACGAGCAGTACTTC. Its translation is CASSSYGTSSYEQYF.

This clonotype turned up a few times. This chain connects TRBV7-2 to TRBJ2-7, with D hard to call. The germline V gene has CDR1 SGHTA and CDR2 FQGNSA. The CDR3 length is 13 residues. Trimming pared 5 bases from V and 8 bases from J, leaving 16 bases between. The CDR3 sequence is CASSPPNGGQQYF. Here the CDR3 DNA reads TGTGCCAGCAGCCCCCCCAATGGTGGGCAGCAGTACTTC. The full variable domain, its missing parts supplied by reference TRBV7-2 and TRBJ2-7, is GAGVSQSPSNKVTEKGKDVELRCDPISGHTALYWYRQSLGQGLEFLIYFQGNSAPDKSGLPSDRFSAERTGGSVSTLTIQRTQQEDSAVYLCASSPPNGGQQYFGPGTRLTVT.

V is TRBV20-1 and J is TRBJ2-7; TRBD1 or TRBD2 may be the D gene (6 bases each). The germline V gene has CDR1 DFQATT and CDR2 SNEGSKA (reference sequence). Trimming removed 3 bases from V and 4 bases from J, with 16 bases in between. CDR3 length equals 14 residues. DNA of the CDR3: TGCAGTGCTAGTCCTAGCCGGAGGGGGTACGAGCAGTACTTC. It translates to CSASPSRRGYEQYF.

This clonotype appeared a few times. The chain's CDR3 is CASSTDRGTGNTIYF. In DNA form, the CDR3 reads TGTGCCAGCAGCACGGACAGGGGTACTGGAAACACCATATATTTT. This chain links TRBV7-2 with TRBJ1-3; 9 nucleotides align to TRBD1. With V trimmed by 5 bases and J by 2 bases, 4 bases remained unmatched. Germline V lookup: CDR1 SGHTA, CDR2 FQGNSA. This CDR3 contains 15 residues.

The chain links TRBV25-1 to TRBJ2-1; TRBD1 matches at 7 bases. V shed 6 bases and J 8 bases; nucleotides not matched to a gene: 7. CDR3 length equals 13 residues. Germline CDR1 reads MGHDK; CDR2 reads SYGVNS. In DNA form, the CDR3 reads TGTGCCAGCAGAGAAAGACAGGGCGATGAGCAGTTCTTC. The encoded protein is CASRERQGDEQFF.

This clonotype has a handful of counts. CDR3 region: CASRYSGPSYEQYF. DNA of the CDR3: TGTGCCAGCAGGTATAGCGGACCCTCCTACGAGCAGTACTTC. The gene calls are TRBV28 and TRBJ2-7, with D maybe TRBD2 (6 bases). CDR3 length: 14 residues. Germline CDR1 reads MDHEN; CDR2 reads SYDVKM. The ends were cut back, 6 bases at V and 0 bases at J, with 12 bases in the middle.

This chain links TRBV6-2 or TRBV6-3 with TRBJ1-1; weak D call: TRBD1 (5 bases). There are 15 residues in the CDR3. The V end lost 6 bases, the J end lost 0 bases, and 14 bases lay between the germline ends. In germline, CDR1 is MNHEY, CDR2 SVGEGT. CDR3 bases: TGTGCCAGCAGCCCATGGGGGACCTTGAACACTGAAGCTTTCTTT. Translation: CASSPWGTLNTEAFF.

The V and J genes are TRBV10-3 and TRBJ2-7, with 9 bases identical to TRBD2. Per germline, CDR1 ENHRY and CDR2 SYGVKD. Unmatched junction bases numbered 3, after V lost 7 bases and J lost 2 bases. There are 13 residues in the CDR3. CDR3 nucleotide sequence: TGTGCCATCACGGAGCGGGAGGCCTACGAGCAGTACTTC. Translated, it gives CAITEREAYEQYF.

This clonotype was counted between two and nine times. The chain has TRBV7-8 and TRBJ2-1; maybe TRBD2 (6 bases). V was cut by 5 bases and J by 3 bases, with 11 bases left in between. From germline, CDR1 is SGHVS and CDR2 FQNEAQ. The CDR3 is 14 amino acids. CDR3 coding DNA: TGTGCCAGCAGCCTGACGACTAGCTACAATGAGCAGTTCTTC. This translates into CASSLTTSYNEQFF.

The V gene is TRBV19, the J gene TRBJ2-7; 7 bases agree with TRBD1. Germline V CDR1 and CDR2: LNHDA, SQIVND (reference sequence). The CDR3 is made up of 15 amino acids. With 3 bases clipped from V and 5 bases from J, the junction kept 10 bases outside the gene matches. CDR3 bases: TGTGCCAGTAGTATGAGTTACAGGGGTTTCCACGAGCAGTACTTC. Translation: CASSMSYRGFHEQYF.

This clonotype was seen only a few times. The V and J genes are TRBV12-3 or TRBV12-4 and TRBJ1-4; TRBD1 matches at 10 bases. V gave up 8 bases and J gave up 5 bases; unmatched junction bases: 2. The CDR3 runs 13 residues. The DNA of the CDR3 is TGTGCCAGCCGGGGACAGGGGAATGAAAAACTGTTTTTT. Translated: CASRGQGNEKLFF.

CDR3 nucleotides: TGTGCCATCTCCCTCGAGGGACAGGGTAACAATGTGCATTTCTTC. This gives the protein CAISLEGQGNNVHFF. This sequence joins TRBV10-3 and TRBJ2-1, with 9 bases lining up with TRBD1. J gave up 16 bases and V 8 bases, and 21 bases lay outside the gene matches. The CDR3 covers 15 residues. Germline V gene lookup returns CDR1 ENHRY and CDR2 SYGVKD.

The chain has TRBV6-1 and TRBJ2-6; weak D call: TRBD2 (6 bases). CDR1 and CDR2 (germline): MNHNS, SASEGT. The ends were cut back, 6 bases at V and 0 bases at J, with 12 bases in the middle. The CDR3 extends over 16 amino acids. Here the CDR3 reads CASRRDGSSGANVLTF. The CDR3, as DNA: TGTGCCAGCAGGCGGGACGGAAGCTCTGGGGCCAACGTCCTGACTTTC.

This clonotype was seen a handful of times. The V and J genes are TRBV7-9 and TRBJ2-7; the D call may be TRBD1 or TRBD2 (5 bases each). V lost 5 bases and J lost 5, with 10 bases in between. This CDR3 has 12 amino acids. Germline lookup yields CDR1 SEHNR and CDR2 FQNEAQ (reference sequence). The CDR3 sequence is CASSREGDEQYF. The DNA for the CDR3 is TGTGCCAGCAGCCGGGAAGGGGACGAGCAGTACTTC.

This sequence joins TRBV30 and TRBJ2-2, with 9 bases lining up with TRBD2. This CDR3 region has 16 residues. Per the germline V gene, CDR1 is GTSNPN and CDR2 is SVGIG (reference sequence). V dropped 0 bases and J dropped 7; count of bases not matched to a gene: 9. CDR3 protein: CAWSVPAGGRGGELFF. DNA for the CDR3: TGTGCCTGGAGTGTACCAGCGGGAGGCCGGGGCGGGGAGCTGTTTTTT.

In DNA, the CDR3 is TGTGCCAGCAGTGAATTGCCCCGCACTGGGGTTTACAATGAGCAGTTCTTC. It codes for CASSELPRTGVYNEQFF. The V and J genes are TRBV25-1 and TRBJ2-1; D unresolved. CDR1 and CDR2 from the germline V gene are MGHDK and SYGVNS. V lost 1 base and J 4 bases, leaving 17 bases between the germline ends. The CDR3 sequence is 17 residues long.

As DNA, the CDR3 is TGCAGCGTTGAAGTGTCTAGCGGGAGGCTAGAGCAGTTCTTC. It codes for CSVEVSSGRLEQFF. The chain carries TRBV29-1 and TRBJ2-1; the match to TRBD2 covers 11 bases. The junction had 6 bases not matched to a gene; V was cut back by 1 base and J by 10 bases. The CDR3 has 14 amino acids. CDR1 SQVTM and CDR2 ANQGSEA come from the germline V gene.

This clonotype was observed a few times. The gene calls are TRBV25-1 and TRBJ2-5; D assignment may be TRBD1 or TRBD2 (5 bases each). The CDR3 runs 16 residues. Germline CDR1 MGHDK, CDR2 SYGVNS. Trimming took off 2 bases at V and 5 bases at J, with 18 bases between the two ends. Here the CDR3 DNA reads TGTGCCAGCAGTGAAGGAGGAAGGGGCGGTCGGGAGACCCAGTACTTC. This codes for CASSEGGRGGRETQYF.

This clonotype was counted a few times. This chain connects TRBV25-1 to TRBJ2-7; D is undetermined. CDR1 is MGHDK and CDR2 is SYGVNS in the germline V gene. V gave up 6 bases and J gave up 7 bases, with 13 bases separating them. The CDR3 totals 12 residues. The CDR3 DNA reads as TGTGCCAGCAGACCCACCGGTCGGGAGCAGTACTTC. Translating gives CASRPTGREQYF.

The chain is built from TRBV7-2 and TRBJ2-1, with D uncertain. The CDR3 is 13 residues long. Trimming pared 1 base from V and 9 bases from J, leaving 10 bases between. Germline values: CDR1 SGHTA, CDR2 FQGNSA. CDR3 loop: CASSLVGRGEQFF. The CDR3 nucleotides read TGTGCCAGCAGCTTAGTGGGCCGAGGTGAGCAGTTCTTC.

V usage is TRBV13 and J usage is TRBJ2-1, with 10 bases that match TRBD2. The CDR3 has 15 amino acids. Germline loops: CDR1 PRHDT, CDR2 FYEKMQ (reference sequence). V was clipped by 5 bases and J by 6 bases; unmatched bases: 7. CDR3 in amino acids: CASSPPSGSVNEQFF. CDR3 coding DNA: TGTGCCAGCAGCCCCCCTAGCGGGAGCGTCAATGAGCAGTTCTTC.